This T cell receptor beta chain was observed in a study of metastatic and nonmetastatic thyroid tumors (dated by TCRdb to 2018 to 2021). Background on the whole study: For patients with malignant and with benign thyroid disease, the researchers compared repertoires between peripheral blood samples and tumor or nodule tissue samples.

The library was made by PCR. Sequencer: Illumina HiSeq 4000. High-throughput sequencing was used to profile the CDR3 region of the TCR beta-chain in every patient. The original methods were these. CDR3 differences across clinicopathological groups were used to build a classifier for discriminating distant-metastatic papillary thyroid cancer patients. The Shannon index was used to assess repertoire diversity, and the Morisita-Horn index was used to assess tumor-blood repertoire similarity. TCRdb reprocessing: public reads trimmed at Q25 with fastp, clones called with MiXCR, in-frame beta chains kept. The V and J calls, along with clone size, are taken from TCRdb and not from the paper's own processing. The sample data list about 13,000 clones, and roughly 23% of these were observed just once. Clones ranked in the top ten supply roughly 3.9% of the sample. The investigation overall reported the following: TCR beta diversity was reported as significantly higher in malignant tumors than in benign nodules, in both blood and tumor samples.

Trimming removed 6 bases from V and 1 base from J, leaving 9 bases between the germline ends. Including cysteine and phenylalanine, the CDR3 has 14 amino acids. Only CDR3 DNA is held: 42 bases, read in frame from base 1. CDR1 and CDR2 are read off the germline V gene as LGHNA and YNFKEQ. As to this clone: Its antigen is unknown. It may be a read error: a sequence one base away is much more abundant. The sample contains more than one DNA sequence encoding this CDR3.

None of the patients had been given any treatment before thyroid surgery. Using T-cell receptor beta sequencing, the researchers looked back retrospectively at clinical samples from patients, gathered between about 2011 and 2019. Input material: blood. The TCR comes from a female donor with papillary thyroid cancer or a benign thyroid nodule (not recorded which). Some clones in this sample may be carry-over from other donors' samples. The rearrangement joined TRBV4-2 to TRBJ2-2; no confident D gene assignment can be made. CDR3 sequence: CASSPAGNTGELFF. The sequence in DNA is TGTGCCAGCAGTCCTGCAGGGAACACCGGGGAGCTGTTTTTT.